A selection of T cell receptor beta chains follows, all from one sample in a study of cytotoxic CD8 clonotypes in ibrutinib-treated CLL. Profiled with immunoSEQ multiplex PCR; TCRdb holds only in-frame clones, not every one. The repertoire holds about 160,000 clones, with approximately 80% as singletons. Sequences were derived from PBMCs, sampled after 24 months of ibrutinib treatment. Receptor source: a human donor with chronic lymphocytic leukemia. Each CDR3 is given with its conserved first and last residue. The D gene is left open where the match is weak. For some rows the clone size is stated as once, few or many, or as a class when expanded; others skip it.

TRBV11-1 | . | . | CASSQLLRRETQYF
TRBV7-9 | TRBD2 | . | CASRPYSGRSTDTQYF
TRBV11-3 | TRBD2 | . | CASSLWGLAASYNEQFF
TRBV5-1 | . | . | CASSLEAQGYREQYF
TRBV28 | . | . | CASSPPVYEQYF
TRBV19 | . | . | CASGIWTEAFF
TRBV5-1 | . | . | CASSPAARQNTGELFF
TRBV27 | TRBD1 | . | CASSPDRVGYGYTF
TRBV30 | . | . | CAWSGTSSNQPQHF
TRBV5-1 | . | . | CASSLQTGNTEAFF
TRBV4-1 | . | once | CASSQGTREMGMNTEAFF
TRBV27 | . | . | CASRNSGRTTGNTIYF
TRBV30 | TRBD2 | . | CAWSRRGTPYNEQFF